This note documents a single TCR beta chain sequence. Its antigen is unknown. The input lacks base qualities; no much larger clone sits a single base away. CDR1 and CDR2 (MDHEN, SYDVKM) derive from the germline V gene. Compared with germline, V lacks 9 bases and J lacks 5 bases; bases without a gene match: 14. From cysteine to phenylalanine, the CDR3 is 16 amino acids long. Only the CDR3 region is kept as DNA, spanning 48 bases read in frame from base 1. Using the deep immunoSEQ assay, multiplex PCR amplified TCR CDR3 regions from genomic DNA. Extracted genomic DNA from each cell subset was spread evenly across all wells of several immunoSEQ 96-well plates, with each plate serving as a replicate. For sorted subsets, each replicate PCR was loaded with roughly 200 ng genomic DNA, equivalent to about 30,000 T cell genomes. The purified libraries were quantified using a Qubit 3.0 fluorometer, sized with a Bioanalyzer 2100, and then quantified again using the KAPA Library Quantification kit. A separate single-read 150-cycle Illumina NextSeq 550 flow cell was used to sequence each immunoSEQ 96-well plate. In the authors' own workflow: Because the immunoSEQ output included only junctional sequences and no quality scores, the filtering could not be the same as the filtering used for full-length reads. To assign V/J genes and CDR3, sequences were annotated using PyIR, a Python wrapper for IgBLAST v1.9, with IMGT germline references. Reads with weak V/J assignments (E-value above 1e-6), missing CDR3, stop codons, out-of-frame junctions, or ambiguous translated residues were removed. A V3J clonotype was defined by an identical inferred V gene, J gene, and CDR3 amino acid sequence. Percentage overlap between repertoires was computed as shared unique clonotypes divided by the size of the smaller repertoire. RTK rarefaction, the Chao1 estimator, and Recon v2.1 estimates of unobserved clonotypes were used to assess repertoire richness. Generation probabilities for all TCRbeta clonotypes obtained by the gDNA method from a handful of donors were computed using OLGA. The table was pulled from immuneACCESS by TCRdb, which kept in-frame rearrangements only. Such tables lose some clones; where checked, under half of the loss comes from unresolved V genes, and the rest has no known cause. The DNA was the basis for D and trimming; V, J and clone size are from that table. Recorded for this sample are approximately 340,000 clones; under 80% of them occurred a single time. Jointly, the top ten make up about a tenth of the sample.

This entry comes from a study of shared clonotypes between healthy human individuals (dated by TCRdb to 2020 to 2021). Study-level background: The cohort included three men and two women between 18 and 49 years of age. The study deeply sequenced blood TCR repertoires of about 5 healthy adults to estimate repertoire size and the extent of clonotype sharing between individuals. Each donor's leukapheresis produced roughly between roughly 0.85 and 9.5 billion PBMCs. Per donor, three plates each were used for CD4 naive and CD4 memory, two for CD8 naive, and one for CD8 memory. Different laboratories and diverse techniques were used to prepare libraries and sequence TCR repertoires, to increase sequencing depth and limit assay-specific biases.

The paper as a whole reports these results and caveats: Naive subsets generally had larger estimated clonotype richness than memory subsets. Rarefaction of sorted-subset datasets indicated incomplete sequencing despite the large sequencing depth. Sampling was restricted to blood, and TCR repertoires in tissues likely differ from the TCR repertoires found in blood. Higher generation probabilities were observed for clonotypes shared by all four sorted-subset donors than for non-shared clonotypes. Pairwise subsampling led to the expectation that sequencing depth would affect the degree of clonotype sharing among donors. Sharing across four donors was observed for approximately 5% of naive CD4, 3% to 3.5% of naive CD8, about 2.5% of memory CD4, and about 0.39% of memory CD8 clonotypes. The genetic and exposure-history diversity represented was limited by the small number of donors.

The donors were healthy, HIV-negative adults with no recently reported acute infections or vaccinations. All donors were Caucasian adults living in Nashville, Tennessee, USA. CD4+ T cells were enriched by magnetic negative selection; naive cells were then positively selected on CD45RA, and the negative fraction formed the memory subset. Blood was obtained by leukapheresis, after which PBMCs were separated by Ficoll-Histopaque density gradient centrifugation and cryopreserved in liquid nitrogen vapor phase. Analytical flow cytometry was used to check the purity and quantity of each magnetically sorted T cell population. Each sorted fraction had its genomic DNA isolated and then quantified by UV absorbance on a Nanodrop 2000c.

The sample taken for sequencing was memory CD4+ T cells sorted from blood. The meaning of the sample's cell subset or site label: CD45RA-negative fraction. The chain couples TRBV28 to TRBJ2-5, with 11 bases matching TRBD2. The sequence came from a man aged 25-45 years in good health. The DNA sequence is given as TGTGCCAGTGGGGGGACTAGCGGATCTTATCGGGAGACCCAGTACTTC. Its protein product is CASGGTSGSYRETQYF.